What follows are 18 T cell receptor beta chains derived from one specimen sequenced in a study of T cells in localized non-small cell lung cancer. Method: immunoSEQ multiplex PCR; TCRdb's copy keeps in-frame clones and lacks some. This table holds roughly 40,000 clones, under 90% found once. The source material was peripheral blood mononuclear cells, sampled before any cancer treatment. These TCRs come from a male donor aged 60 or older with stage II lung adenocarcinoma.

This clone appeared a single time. The CDR3 reads CASKRATNEKLFF. The CDR3 DNA reads TGTGCCAGCAAACGTGCAACTAATGAAAAACTGTTTTTT. V and J are TRBV6-5 and TRBJ1-4; D remains ambiguous. The V end lost 7 bases, the J end lost 0 bases, and 6 bases lay between the germline ends. The length of the CDR3 is 13 residues. Per germline, CDR1 MNHEY and CDR2 SVGAGI.

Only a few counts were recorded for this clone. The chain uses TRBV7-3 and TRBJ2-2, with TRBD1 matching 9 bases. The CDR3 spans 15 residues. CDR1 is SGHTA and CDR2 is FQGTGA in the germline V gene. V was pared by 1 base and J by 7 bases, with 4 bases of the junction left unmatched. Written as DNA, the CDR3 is TGTGCCAGCAGCTTAAGGGGACAGGGAGACGGGGAGCTGTTTTTT. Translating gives CASSLRGQGDGELFF.

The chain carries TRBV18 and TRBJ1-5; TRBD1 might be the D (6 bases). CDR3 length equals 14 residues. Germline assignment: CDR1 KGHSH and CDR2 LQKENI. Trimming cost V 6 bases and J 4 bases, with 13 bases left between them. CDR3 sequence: CASSQKGGNQPQHF. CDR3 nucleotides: TGTGCCAGCTCCCAAAAGGGGGGGAATCAGCCCCAGCATTTT. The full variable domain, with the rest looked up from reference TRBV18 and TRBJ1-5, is NAGVMQNPRHLVRRRGQEARLRCSPMKGHSHVYWYRQLPEEGLKFMVYLQKENIIDESGMPKERFSAEFPKEGPSILRIQQVVRGDSAAYFCASSQKGGNQPQHFGDGTRLSIL.

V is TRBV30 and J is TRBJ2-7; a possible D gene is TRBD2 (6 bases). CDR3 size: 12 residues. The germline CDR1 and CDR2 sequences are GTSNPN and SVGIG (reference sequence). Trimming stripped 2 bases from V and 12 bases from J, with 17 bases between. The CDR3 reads CAWSPLSGLPYF. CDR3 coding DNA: TGTGCCTGGAGTCCTCTCAGCGGGCTGCCGTACTTC.

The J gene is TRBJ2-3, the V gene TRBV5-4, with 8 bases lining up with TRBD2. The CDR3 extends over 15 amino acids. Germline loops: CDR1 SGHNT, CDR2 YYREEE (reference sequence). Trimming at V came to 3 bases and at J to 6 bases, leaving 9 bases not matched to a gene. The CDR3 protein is CASSSPSGGGDTQYF. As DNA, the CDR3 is TGTGCCAGCAGCTCCCCGAGCGGGGGAGGGGATACGCAGTATTTT.

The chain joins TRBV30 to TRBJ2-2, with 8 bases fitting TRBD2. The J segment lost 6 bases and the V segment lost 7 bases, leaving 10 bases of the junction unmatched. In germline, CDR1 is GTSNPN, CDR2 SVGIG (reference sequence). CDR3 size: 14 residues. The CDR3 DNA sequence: TGTGCCTCCTCCCGGGGACTAGGAGCCGGGGAGCTGTTTTTT. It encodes CASSRGLGAGELFF.

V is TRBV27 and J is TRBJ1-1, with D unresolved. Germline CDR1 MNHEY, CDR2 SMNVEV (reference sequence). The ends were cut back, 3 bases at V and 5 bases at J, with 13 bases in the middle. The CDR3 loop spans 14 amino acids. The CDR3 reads CASSFGFRSTEAFF. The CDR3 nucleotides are TGTGCCAGCAGTTTCGGGTTCAGAAGTACTGAAGCTTTCTTT.

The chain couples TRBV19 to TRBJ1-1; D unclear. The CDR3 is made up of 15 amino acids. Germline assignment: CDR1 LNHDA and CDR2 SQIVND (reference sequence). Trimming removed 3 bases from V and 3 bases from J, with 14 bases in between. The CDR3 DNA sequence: TGTGCCAGTAGTATTTATGGGGATGGGTACACTGAAGCTTTCTTT. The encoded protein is CASSIYGDGYTEAFF.

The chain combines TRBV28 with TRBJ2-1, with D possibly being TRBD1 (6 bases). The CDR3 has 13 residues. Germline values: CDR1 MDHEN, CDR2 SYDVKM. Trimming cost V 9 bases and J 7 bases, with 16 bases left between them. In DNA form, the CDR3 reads TGTGCCAGTGAGACACAGGGTAAGAATGAGCAGTTCTTC. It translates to CASETQGKNEQFF.

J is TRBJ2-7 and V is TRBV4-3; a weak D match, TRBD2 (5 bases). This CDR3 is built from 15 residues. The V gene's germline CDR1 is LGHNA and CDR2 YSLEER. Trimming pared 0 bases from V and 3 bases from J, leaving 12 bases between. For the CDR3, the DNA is TGCGCCAGCAGCCAAGATTCCGGGGTTCACTACGAGCAGTACTTC. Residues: CASSQDSGVHYEQYF.

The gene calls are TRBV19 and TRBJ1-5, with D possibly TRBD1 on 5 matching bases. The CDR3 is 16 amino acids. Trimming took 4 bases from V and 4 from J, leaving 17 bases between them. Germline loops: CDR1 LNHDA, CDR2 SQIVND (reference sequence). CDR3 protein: CASSTTIGAANQPQHF. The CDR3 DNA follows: TGTGCCAGTAGTACAACCATTGGGGCAGCGAATCAGCCCCAGCATTTT.

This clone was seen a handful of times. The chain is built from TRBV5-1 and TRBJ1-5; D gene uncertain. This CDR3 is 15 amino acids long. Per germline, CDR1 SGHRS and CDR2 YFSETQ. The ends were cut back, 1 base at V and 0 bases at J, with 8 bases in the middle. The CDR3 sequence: CASSLSDYSNQPQHF. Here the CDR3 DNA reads TGCGCCAGCAGCTTGTCAGATTATAGCAATCAGCCCCAGCATTTT.

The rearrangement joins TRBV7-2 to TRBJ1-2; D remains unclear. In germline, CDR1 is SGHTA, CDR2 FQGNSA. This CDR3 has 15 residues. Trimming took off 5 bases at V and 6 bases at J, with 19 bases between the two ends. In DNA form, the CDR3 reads TGTGCCAGCAGCCCACGTCCTAATTTAATGGATGGCTACACCTTC. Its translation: CASSPRPNLMDGYTF.

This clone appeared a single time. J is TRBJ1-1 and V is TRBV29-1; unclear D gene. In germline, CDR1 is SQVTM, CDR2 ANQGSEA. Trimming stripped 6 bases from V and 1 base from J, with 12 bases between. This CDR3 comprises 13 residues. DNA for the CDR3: TGCAGCGTCGAAAAATCCGCGAACACTGAAGCTTTCTTT. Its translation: CSVEKSANTEAFF.

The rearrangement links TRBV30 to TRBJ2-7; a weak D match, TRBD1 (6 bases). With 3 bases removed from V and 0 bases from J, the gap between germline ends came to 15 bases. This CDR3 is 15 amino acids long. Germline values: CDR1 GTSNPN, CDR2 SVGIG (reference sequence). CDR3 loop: CAWRGGRAYSYEQYF. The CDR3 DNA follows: TGTGCCTGGAGAGGGGGACGGGCATACTCCTACGAGCAGTACTTC.

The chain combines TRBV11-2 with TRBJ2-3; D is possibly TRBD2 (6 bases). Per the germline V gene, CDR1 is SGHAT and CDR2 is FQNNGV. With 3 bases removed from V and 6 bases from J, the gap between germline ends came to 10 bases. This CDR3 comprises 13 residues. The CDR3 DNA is TGTGCCAGCAGCTTCGGGAGTCTGGATACGCAGTATTTT. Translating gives CASSFGSLDTQYF.

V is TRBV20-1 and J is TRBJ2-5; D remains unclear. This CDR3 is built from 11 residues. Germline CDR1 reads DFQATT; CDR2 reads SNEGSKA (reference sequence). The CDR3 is CSLMYQETQYF. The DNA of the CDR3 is TGCAGCCTAATGTACCAAGAGACCCAGTACTTC.

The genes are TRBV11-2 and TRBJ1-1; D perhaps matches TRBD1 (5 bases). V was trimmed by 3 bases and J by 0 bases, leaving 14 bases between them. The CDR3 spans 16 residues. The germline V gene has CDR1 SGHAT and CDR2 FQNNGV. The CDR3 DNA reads TGTGCCAGCAGCTTCCGACAGATCCTTATGAACACTGAAGCTTTCTTT. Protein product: CASSFRQILMNTEAFF.